Only a few counts were recorded for the clone carrying this T cell receptor (beta chain). The antigen is unknown. This entry belongs to a study of human T cells and chemical hapten exposure. The wider study: Patients had diphenylcyclopropenone applied to the scalp weekly throughout the approximately 22-week study. Patch testing was performed with 0.01% DPC on the upper back, with reading at 6 days.

A single record per CDR3 protein comes from TCRdb applying MiXCR to the RACE reads. The data hold around 160,000 distinct CDR3 sequences, with roughly 15% observed a single time. As to time point: patch test 1, 2 weeks after DPC sensitization. As for treatment: therapeutic diphenylcyclopropenone sensitization with weekly scalp DPC. Study outcomes and limitations: Donors in the study had alopecia, meaning their immune response may differ from healthy people's. Expanded TCRs produced significantly more large CDR3 similarity clusters than controls did.

The germline V gene encodes CDR1 MGHRA and CDR2 YSYEKL. V was pared by 0 bases and J by 7 bases, with 4 bases between. The CDR3 runs 13 residues. This receptor was identified in a woman under 40 with alopecia areata. Some clones in this sample may be carry-over from other donors' samples. The chain has TRBV4-1 and TRBJ1-6; no definite D call. The material was whole blood, obtained in connection with sensitization to the hapten diphenylcyclopropenone (DPC). CDR3 loop: CASSQDRNSPLHF. The CDR3 DNA reads as TGCGCCAGCAGCCAAGATCGCAATTCACCCCTCCACTTT.